Listed here are 7 T cell receptor beta chains from one sample, sequenced in a study of cytomegalovirus exposure and HLA in healthy donors. Primers included in the PCR were 60 Vbeta and 13 Jbeta primers. Generated by immunoSEQ multiplex PCR, the TCRdb table keeps only in-frame clones and is missing some. The sample has 200,000 to 250,000 clones, around four fifths seen once. The sample was PBMCs. Every receptor here comes from a male donor in good health and CMV-seronegative.

V is TRBV19 and J is TRBJ2-1, with 7 bases matching TRBD2. The V gene's germline CDR1 is LNHDA and CDR2 SQIVND (reference sequence). This CDR3 has 19 amino acids. J gave up 2 bases and V 0 bases, and 13 bases lay outside the gene matches. CDR3 sequence (DNA): TGTGCCAGTAGTATAGATTGGGACCCAGCGGGAAAAACCTACAATGAGCAGTTCTTC. Encoded protein: CASSIDWDPAGKTYNEQFF.

V and J are TRBV13 and TRBJ1-2; D gene ambiguous. CDR1 is PRHDT and CDR2 is FYEKMQ in the germline V gene (reference sequence). Trimming stripped 3 bases from V and 2 bases from J, with 7 bases between. This CDR3 contains 13 residues. The CDR3 nucleotides read TGTGCCAGCAGCTTTAGAGAGAACTATGGCTACACCTTC. As protein: CASSFRENYGYTF.

This chain joins TRBV7-6 and TRBJ2-1, with D perhaps TRBD2 (5 bases). Trimming stripped 0 bases from V and 9 bases from J, with 9 bases between. Germline V gene data show CDR1 as SGHVS and CDR2 as FNYEAQ. CDR3 length: 13 amino acids. CDR3 loop: CASSLAGEGEQFF. CDR3 DNA: TGTGCCAGCAGCTTAGCGGGAGAAGGTGAGCAGTTCTTC.

This clone was recorded only once. The chain combines TRBV19 with TRBJ1-5; possibly TRBD1 for D (5 bases). Trimming took 6 bases from V and 0 from J, leaving 15 bases between them. The CDR3 runs 16 residues. The germline V gene encodes CDR1 LNHDA and CDR2 SQIVND (reference sequence). The CDR3 region has the DNA TGTGCCAGTAGCCCCGGGAGGGGAAATAGCAATCAGCCCCAGCATTTT. Its translation is CASSPGRGNSNQPQHF.

The chain is built from TRBV6-5 and TRBJ2-7; 8 bases agree with TRBD1. Germline V gene sequence: CDR1 MNHEY, CDR2 SVGAGI. The CDR3 contains 14 residues. V lost 10 bases and J lost 6; bases outside the gene matches: 14. CDR3 DNA sequence: TGTGCCACCGAACTGGACAGGGTCGCTGGCGAGCAGTACTTC. Encoded protein: CATELDRVAGEQYF.

This clone appeared once. The rearrangement joins TRBV11-2 to TRBJ1-1; the D gene is possibly TRBD1 (5 bases). CDR3 size: 14 residues. The V end lost 8 bases, the J end lost 5 bases, and 18 bases lay between the germline ends. Germline CDR1 SGHAT, CDR2 FQNNGV. This chain's CDR3 is CASLIGGEGTEAFF. In DNA form, the CDR3 reads TGTGCCAGCCTAATCGGGGGTGAGGGAACTGAAGCTTTCTTT.

The rearrangement uses TRBV5-1 and TRBJ1-1, with D uncertain. The V gene's germline CDR1 is SGHRS and CDR2 YFSETQ. The V and J ends lost 2 bases and 0 bases respectively, with 11 bases between them. The CDR3 runs 15 residues. The CDR3 DNA reads TGCGCCAGCAGCTTTCGGGTCGAGGTGAACACTGAAGCTTTCTTT. Its translation: CASSFRVEVNTEAFF.